The 5 T cell receptor beta chains below were found in one sample sequenced in a study of blood T cell repertoires in COVID-19. Sequencing used immunoSEQ multiplex PCR; TCRdb keeps in-frame clones, though not all of them. The sample includes about 250,000 clones, over 65% of them seen just once. Sample: peripheral blood. The receptors derive from a woman over 75 with acute or convalescent COVID-19.

The genes are TRBV7-8 and TRBJ1-6; tentative D call: TRBD1 (5 bases). Germline CDR1 is SGHVS and CDR2 is FQNEAQ. CDR3 length: 15 amino acids. V was trimmed by 5 bases and J by 8 bases, leaving 16 bases between them. The CDR3: CASSLTGFSYSPLHF. CDR3 in DNA: TGTGCCAGCAGCCTTACAGGTTTTTCGTATTCACCCCTCCACTTT.

This chain connects TRBV5-4 to TRBJ1-2, with 7 nucleotides matching TRBD1. Trimming cost V 4 bases and J 5 bases; bases outside gene matches: 11. There are 15 residues in the CDR3. In germline, CDR1 is SGHNT, CDR2 YYREEE (reference sequence). The CDR3 is CASSPPGQVNYGYTF. The CDR3 DNA follows: TGTGCCAGCAGCCCCCCCGGACAGGTGAATTATGGCTACACCTTC.

The rearrangement joins TRBV2 to TRBJ1-2; no clear D. The CDR3 extends over 14 amino acids. V was trimmed by 5 bases and J by 0 bases, leaving 10 bases between them. CDR1 is SNHLY and CDR2 is FYNNEI in the germline V gene. The CDR3 coding sequence is TGTGCCAGCAGTCCACAGATGACTAACTATGGCTACACCTTC. Translation: CASSPQMTNYGYTF.

The rearrangement joins TRBV7-9 to TRBJ1-6, with TRBD1 as a possible D gene (6 bases). The CDR3 sequence is 14 residues long. Germline CDR1 SEHNR, CDR2 FQNEAQ (reference sequence). V was shortened by 10 bases and J by 9 bases, with 19 bases between the two germline ends. Here the CDR3 DNA reads TGTGCCATTCACAGGGTGTCGTTTAGTTCACCCCTCCACTTT. This codes for CAIHRVSFSSPLHF.

Comment on this clone: Different DNA sequences within this sample yield the same CDR3. The rearrangement links TRBV27 to TRBJ1-2; D is unresolved. Trimming shortened V by 6 bases and J by 2 bases, and 10 bases separated the two germline ends. The CDR3 is 13 amino acids. Germline CDR1 and CDR2: MNHEY and SMNVEV (reference sequence). In nucleotides, the CDR3 is TGTGCCAGCAGACCAACCGGGAACTATGGCTACACCTTC. It specifies CASRPTGNYGYTF.